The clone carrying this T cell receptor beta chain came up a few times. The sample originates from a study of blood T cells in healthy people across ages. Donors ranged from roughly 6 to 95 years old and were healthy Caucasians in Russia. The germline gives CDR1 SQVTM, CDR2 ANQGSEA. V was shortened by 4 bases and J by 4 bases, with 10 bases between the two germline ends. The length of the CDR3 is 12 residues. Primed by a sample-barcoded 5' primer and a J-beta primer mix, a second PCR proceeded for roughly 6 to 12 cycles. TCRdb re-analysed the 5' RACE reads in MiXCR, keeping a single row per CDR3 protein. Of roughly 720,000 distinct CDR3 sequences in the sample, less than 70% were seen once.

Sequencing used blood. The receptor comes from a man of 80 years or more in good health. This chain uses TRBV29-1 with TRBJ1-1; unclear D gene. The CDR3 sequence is CSVVVGSTEAFF. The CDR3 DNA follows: TGCAGCGTTGTGGTGGGGAGCACTGAAGCTTTCTTT.